The next 19 T cell receptor beta chains were all read from a single sample in a study of cytotoxic CD8 clonotypes in ibrutinib-treated CLL. Measured with immunoSEQ multiplex PCR; TCRdb has only the in-frame clones, and not every one. This sample carries approximately 46,000 clones, roughly two thirds of them seen once, and the ten largest clones take 13%. This material consisted of PBMCs, taken after 12 months of ibrutinib treatment. Receptors were obtained from a human donor with chronic lymphocytic leukemia.

A remark on this clone: This sample also contains other DNA sequences that code for the same CDR3. The J gene is TRBJ1-2, the V gene TRBV7-8, with D possibly matching TRBD1 (5 bases). Trimming shortened V by 1 base and J by 1 base, and 7 bases separated the two germline ends. The CDR3 is 14 amino acids. In germline, CDR1 is SGHVS, CDR2 FQNEAQ. The CDR3 DNA is TGTGCCAGCAGCTTAGGACAGAGTAACTATGGCTACACCTTC. Residues: CASSLGQSNYGYTF. The full variable domain, in which reference TRBV7-8 and TRBJ1-2 provide the parts outside the CDR3, is GAGVSQSPRYKVAKRGQDVALRCDPISGHVSLFWYQQALGQGPEFLTYFQNEAQLDKSGLPSDRFFAERPEGSVSTLKIQRTQQEDSAVYLCASSLGQSNYGYTFGSGTRLTVV.

V usage is TRBV9 and J usage is TRBJ2-3, with TRBD2 matching 8 bases. The length of the CDR3 is 15 residues. The germline V gene encodes CDR1 SGDLS and CDR2 YYNGEE. After removal of 2 bases from V and 5 bases from J, the junction contained 7 bases not matched to a gene. The CDR3 sequence is CASSVTSGGGDTQYF. In nucleotides, the CDR3 is TGTGCCAGCAGCGTTACTAGCGGAGGGGGAGATACGCAGTATTTT.

The gene calls are TRBV7-9 and TRBJ2-1; TRBD2 agrees at 9 bases. CDR3 size: 14 residues. V dropped 5 bases and J dropped 7; count of bases not matched to a gene: 6. The germline V gene encodes CDR1 SEHNR and CDR2 FQNEAQ (reference sequence). CDR3 loop: CASSHSGRGNEQFF. The CDR3 DNA reads TGTGCCAGCAGCCATAGCGGGAGAGGTAATGAGCAGTTCTTC.

This chain links TRBV2 with TRBJ1-2; possible D gene TRBD1, 6 bases. CDR1 SNHLY and CDR2 FYNNEI come from the germline V gene. The V end lost 4 bases, the J end lost 4 bases, and 16 bases lay between the germline ends. The CDR3 length is 15 residues. CDR3 sequence: CASSATDRISYGYTF. In DNA, the CDR3 is TGTGCCAGCAGTGCTACAGACAGGATTTCCTATGGCTACACCTTC.

This clone showed up just a few times. The V and J genes are TRBV28 and TRBJ1-2; 8 bases fit TRBD1. The germline gives CDR1 MDHEN, CDR2 SYDVKM. The CDR3 is made up of 14 amino acids. V lost 6 bases, J lost 5 bases, and 8 bases stayed unmatched. CDR3 sequence (DNA): TGTGCCAGCAGGGCAGGACAGGGTCTTTATGGCTACACCTTC. Protein sequence: CASRAGQGLYGYTF.

This sequence joins TRBV18 and TRBJ2-3; 10 bases fit TRBD2. Germline V CDR1 and CDR2: KGHSH, LQKENI. Losses at the gene ends were 2 bases for V and 0 bases for J; bases not matched to a gene: 17. The CDR3 totals 21 residues. Here the CDR3 reads CASSPRINSASGSRSTDTQYF. DNA of the CDR3: TGTGCCAGCTCACCAAGGATAAATTCGGCTAGCGGGAGTAGAAGCACAGATACGCAGTATTTT.

The chain recombines TRBV7-8 with TRBJ2-2; 10 nucleotides match TRBD2. With 6 bases clipped from V and 5 bases from J, the junction kept 12 bases outside the gene matches. The CDR3 sequence is 17 residues long. Germline V lookup: CDR1 SGHVS, CDR2 FQNEAQ. The CDR3 DNA is TGTGCCAGCAGTTCTGACAGGTTGACTAGCGGGACCGGGGAGCTGTTTTTT. This codes for CASSSDRLTSGTGELFF.

The J gene is TRBJ2-3, the V gene TRBV7-3; 8 bases are a match to TRBD2. V lost 5 bases and J lost 4; bases outside the gene matches: 11. Germline V CDR1 and CDR2: SGHTA, FQGTGA. This CDR3 is 16 amino acids long. CDR3 sequence reads: CASSHGTGRGSDTQYF. DNA of the CDR3: TGTGCCAGCAGCCACGGGACCGGGAGGGGATCAGATACGCAGTATTTT.

This chain joins TRBV30 and TRBJ2-7, with 11 bases aligning to TRBD2. The CDR3 is made up of 15 amino acids. V lost 3 bases, J lost 3 bases, and 7 bases stayed unmatched. The germline V gene has CDR1 GTSNPN and CDR2 SVGIG (reference sequence). CDR3 in amino acids: CAWRKTSGKIYEQYF. Here the CDR3 DNA reads TGTGCCTGGAGGAAGACTAGCGGGAAAATCTACGAGCAGTACTTC.

This clone was picked up a small number of times. The chain employs TRBV19 and TRBJ1-5; D may be TRBD1 (6 bases). Trimming removed 2 bases from V and 7 bases from J, with 12 bases in between. The CDR3 has 14 amino acids. The germline CDR1 and CDR2 sequences are LNHDA and SQIVND (reference sequence). The CDR3 loop reads CASSIRGGGQPQHF. DNA of the CDR3: TGTGCCAGTAGTATAAGGGGAGGGGGACAGCCCCAGCATTTT.

This clone has just a few counts. The rearrangement uses TRBV6-5 and TRBJ2-2; the match to TRBD2 covers 9 bases. Unmatched junction bases numbered 7, after V lost 2 bases and J lost 6 bases. Germline lookup yields CDR1 MNHEY and CDR2 SVGAGI. CDR3 length equals 16 residues. The CDR3 sequence is CASSYLGGRASGELFF. The CDR3 DNA follows: TGTGCCAGCAGTTACCTTGGCGGGAGGGCCTCCGGGGAGCTGTTTTTT.

This clone has just a few counts. The chain joins TRBV19 to TRBJ1-1, with 7 bases fitting TRBD1. CDR1 and CDR2 (germline): LNHDA, SQIVND (reference sequence). There are 17 residues in the CDR3. V lost 4 bases and J lost 1; bases outside the gene matches: 12. The CDR3 protein is CASSTGDSNPKNTEAFF. Written as DNA, the CDR3 is TGTGCCAGTAGTACAGGGGACAGCAACCCGAAGAACACTGAAGCTTTCTTT. The full variable domain, in which reference TRBV19 and TRBJ1-1 provide the parts outside the CDR3, is DGGITQSPKYLFRKEGQNVTLSCEQNLNHDAMYWYRQDPGQGLRLIYYSQIVNDFQKGDIAEGYSVSREKKESFPLTVTSAQKNPTAFYLCASSTGDSNPKNTEAFFGQGTRLTVV.

The chain links TRBV29-1 to TRBJ2-7; D is perhaps TRBD2 (6 bases). V lost 4 bases and J 4 bases, leaving 11 bases between the germline ends. Germline V CDR1 and CDR2: SQVTM, ANQGSEA. The CDR3 is 12 residues long. CDR3 sequence (DNA): TGCAGCGTTGTCCTAGCGACATACGAGCAGTACTTC. The encoded protein is CSVVLATYEQYF.

This clone was observed a few times. The V gene is TRBV6-5, the J gene TRBJ1-2; a weak D match, TRBD1 (6 bases). Germline assignment: CDR1 MNHEY and CDR2 SVGAGI. The ends were cut back, 7 bases at V and 6 bases at J, with 15 bases in the middle. This CDR3 contains 13 residues. CDR3 nucleotide sequence: TGTGCCAGCACCCTCGCGGGGGGCCATGGCTACACCTTC. Translated, it gives CASTLAGGHGYTF.

J is TRBJ1-2 and V is TRBV7-2; 7 bases agree with TRBD1. Germline V gene sequence: CDR1 SGHTA, CDR2 FQGNSA. V gave up 6 bases and J gave up 5 bases; unmatched junction bases: 6. The CDR3 contains 13 residues. The DNA of the CDR3 is TGTGCCAGCAGACGACAGGGAGTATATGGCTACACCTTC. Protein: CASRRQGVYGYTF.

The chain couples TRBV15 to TRBJ2-7, with 7 bases identical to TRBD2. There are 14 residues in the CDR3. Germline CDR1 LNHNV, CDR2 YYDKDF (reference sequence). V shed 4 bases, J shed 2 bases, and the junction held 5 bases outside the gene matches. For the CDR3, the DNA is TGTGCCACCAGCATGGGGGGAGGGCCCTACGAGCAGTACTTC. The encoded protein is CATSMGGGPYEQYF.

The chain has TRBV7-6 and TRBJ2-7, with TRBD2 matching 7 bases. The CDR3 runs 13 residues. Germline CDR1 and CDR2: SGHVS and FNYEAQ. J lost 4 bases, V lost 5 bases, and 5 bases had no gene match. This CDR3 is CASSPRTSYEQYF. The CDR3 coding sequence is TGTGCCAGCAGCCCTCGGACTAGTTACGAGCAGTACTTC.

This clone has only one observation. The CDR3 nucleotides are TGTGCCAGCTTCATGCAGGGCGAAAAACTGTTTTTT. Protein: CASFMQGEKLFF. The rearrangement joins TRBV28 to TRBJ1-4; TRBD1 might be the D (5 bases). CDR1 and CDR2 (germline): MDHEN, SYDVKM. The CDR3 is 12 residues long. V was clipped by 8 bases and J by 8 bases, with 12 bases between them.

V gene TRBV6-6 combines with J gene TRBJ1-2, with 9 bases lining up with TRBD1. Germline assignment: CDR1 MNHNY and CDR2 SVGAGI (reference sequence). The ends lost 6 bases at V and 6 bases at J; junction bases unmatched: 5. This CDR3 spans 13 amino acids. The CDR3 is CASSLGQGHGYTF. Written as DNA, the CDR3 is TGTGCCAGCAGCCTAGGACAGGGGCATGGCTACACCTTC.